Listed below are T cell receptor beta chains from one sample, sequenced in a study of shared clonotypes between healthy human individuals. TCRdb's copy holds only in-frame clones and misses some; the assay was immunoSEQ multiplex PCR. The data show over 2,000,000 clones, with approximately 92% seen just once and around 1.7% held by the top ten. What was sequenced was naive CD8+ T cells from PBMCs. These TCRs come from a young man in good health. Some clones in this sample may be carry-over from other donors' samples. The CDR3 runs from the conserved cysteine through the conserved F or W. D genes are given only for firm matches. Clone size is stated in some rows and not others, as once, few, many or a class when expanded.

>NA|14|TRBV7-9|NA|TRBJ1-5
CASSGGLSNQPQHF
TGTGCCAGCAGCGGGGGACTTAGCAATCAGCCCCAGCATTTT
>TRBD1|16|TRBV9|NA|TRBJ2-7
CASSTTEGQGSYEQYF
TGTGCCAGCAGCACCACCGAGGGACAGGGGTCCTACGAGCAGTACTTC
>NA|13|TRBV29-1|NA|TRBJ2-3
CSVTVAPTDTQYF
TGCAGCGTCACTGTAGCCCCCACAGATACGCAGTATTTT
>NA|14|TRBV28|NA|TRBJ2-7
CASTNTGRSYEQYF
TGTGCCAGCACCAATACGGGCCGCTCCTACGAGCAGTACTTC
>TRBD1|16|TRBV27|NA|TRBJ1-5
CASSPSQGDSNQPQHF
TGTGCCAGCAGCCCTAGTCAGGGGGATAGCAATCAGCCCCAGCATTTT
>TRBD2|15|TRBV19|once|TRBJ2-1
CASSSSGLTGNEQFF
TGTGCCAGTAGTAGTTCGGGACTAACTGGGAATGAGCAGTTCTTC
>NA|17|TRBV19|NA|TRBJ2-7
CASSIDLETVSNLEQYF
TGTGCCAGTAGTATAGACCTTGAGACAGTTTCGAACCTCGAGCAGTACTTC
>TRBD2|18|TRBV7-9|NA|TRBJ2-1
CASSLASAPGLGWNEQFF
TGTGCCAGCAGCTTAGCAAGCGCTCCGGGACTAGGGTGGAATGAGCAGTTCTTC
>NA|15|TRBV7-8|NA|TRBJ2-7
CASSLVGTYLGEQYF
TGTGCCAGCAGCTTAGTAGGGACCTACCTGGGAGAGCAGTACTTC
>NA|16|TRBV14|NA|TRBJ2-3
CASSPRDLLYTDTQYF
TGTGCCAGCAGCCCTCGGGACCTCCTATACACAGATACGCAGTATTTT
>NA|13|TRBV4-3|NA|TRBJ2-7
CASSQAGANEQYF
TGCGCCAGCAGCCAAGCAGGGGCGAACGAGCAGTACTTC